This T cell receptor beta chain emerged from a study of Ad26.COV2.S vaccination and SARS-CoV-2 variants. This CDR3 has 17 amino acids. Described treatment: 19 received Ad26.COV2.S at low or high dose, single or two shots; 5 received placebo; per-sample allocation not given. Day 63 after the first injection of vaccine or placebo was the sampling time. Assay: immunoSEQ multiplex PCR; the TCRdb copy retains only in-frame clones and omits some. The data contain 350,000 to 450,000 clones, about 88% of them singletons. This TCR was sampled from a person aged 18-65 years who received the Ad26.COV2.S COVID-19 vaccine or a placebo. The starting material was peripheral blood, obtained in a trial of Ad26.COV2.S vaccine versus placebo. The V call is TRBV21-1, the J call TRBJ2-3; the table's D call of TRBD2 was not tested on the DNA. TRBV21-1 is a pseudogene. CDR3 loop: CASSNVSGGPSTDTQYF. The CDR3 nucleotides are TGTGCCAGCAGCAATGTCTCCGGGGGTCCTAGCACAGATACGCAGTATTTT.